This T cell receptor beta chain was observed in a study of blood T cell repertoires in COVID-19. Across the whole study: Samples came from the United States, Italy and Spain, spanning acute and convalescent COVID-19.

The age range of participants was about 18 to 90 years, with residence in roughly 25 US areas. Cohorts were based on clinical histories the participants reported. In germline, CDR1 is MNHEY, CDR2 SVGAGI. The CDR3 covers 13 residues. V shed 1 base and J shed 5 bases, with 8 bases lying between them. As originally analysed: Amplifying reference gene primers gave estimates of nucleated cell counts. Assay: immunoSEQ multiplex PCR; the TCRdb copy retains only in-frame clones and omits some. The D gene and trimming were derived from the DNA, and the V and J assignments and clone size from that table. Of about 270,000 clones listed, around 89% are singletons.

J is TRBJ1-2 and V is TRBV6-5; D uncertain. The sequenced sample was PBMCs or T cells enriched from blood (not recorded which). This clonotype originated in a woman aged 40 to 55 with acute COVID-19. CDR3 nucleotide sequence: TGTGCCAGCAGTTACTGGGCAGCTTATGGCTACACCTTC. This codes for CASSYWAAYGYTF.